These T cell receptor beta chains were read from a single sample in a study of PD-1 blockade in classical Hodgkin lymphoma. TCRdb's copy holds only in-frame clones and misses some; the assay was immunoSEQ multiplex PCR. The profile covers 20,000 to 30,000 clones, with approximately 80% appearing a single time and about 19% taken by the ten largest. The material sequenced was peripheral blood mononuclear cells (PBMCs), taken before the second cycle of nivolumab. The receptors come from a human donor with classical Hodgkin lymphoma. CDR3s include the opening cysteine and the closing phenylalanine or tryptophan. D genes are given only for firm matches. Size values are once, few and many counts, or a class for expanded clones, and some rows have none.

clone_size | j_call | d_call | v_call | cdr3_aa | cdr3_nt
. | TRBJ1-1 | . | TRBV5-1 | CASSSSDEAFF | TGCGCCAGCAGCAGTAGTGATGAAGCTTTCTTT
medium-sized | TRBJ1-1 | . | TRBV19 | CASTTRTLGEAFF | TGTGCCAGTACCACCAGGACCCTGGGTGAAGCTTTCTTT
few | TRBJ2-1 | TRBD2 | TRBV10-1 | CASSARGVGEQFF | TGCGCCAGCAGTGCGCGGGGGGTCGGTGAGCAGTTCTTC
. | TRBJ2-2 | . | TRBV5-1 | CASSLVIDTGELFF | TGCGCCAGCAGCTTGGTGATAGACACCGGGGAGCTGTTTTTT
. | TRBJ2-7 | . | TRBV10-2 | CASSESKDRGYEQYF | TGCGCCAGCAGTGAGTCGAAGGACCGGGGGTACGAGCAGTACTTC
. | TRBJ1-2 | TRBD1 | TRBV29-1 | CSVGGGQAYGYTF | TGCAGCGTTGGGGGGGGACAGGCGTATGGCTACACCTTC
. | TRBJ2-3 | TRBD2 | TRBV5-6 | CASSGRDLGLAGTDTQYF | TGTGCCAGCAGCGGCCGGGACCTGGGACTAGCGGGCACAGATACGCAGTATTTT
. | TRBJ1-2 | TRBD1 | TRBV6-5 | CASRGDRGHYGYTF | TGTGCCAGCAGGGGAGACAGGGGTCACTATGGCTACACCTTC
. | TRBJ2-2 | . | TRBV7-8 | CASNHRPQNTGELFF | TGTGCCAGCAACCATCGGCCTCAGAACACCGGGGAGCTGTTTTTT
few | TRBJ1-1 | . | TRBV9 | CASSVGEGRTEAFF | TGTGCCAGCAGCGTCGGGGAAGGCAGGACTGAAGCTTTCTTT
once | TRBJ1-2 | . | TRBV7-2 | CASSLQGFGGYTF | TGTGCCAGCAGCTTACAGGGTTTCGGAGGCTACACCTTC
few | TRBJ2-1 | . | TRBV5-1 | CASNIKGFSSFIRDNEQFF | TGCGCCAGTAACATTAAAGGATTTTCTAGCTTTATCCGTGACAATGAGCAGTTCTTC
once | TRBJ2-3 | . | TRBV7-3 | CASSPSTDTQYF | TGTGCCAGCAGCCCGAGTACAGATACGCAGTATTTT
medium-sized | TRBJ2-2 | . | TRBV21-1 | CASSKGQKRDHHSGRNTGELFF | TGTGCCAGCAGCAAGGGACAGAAGAGAGACCATCATAGCGGGAGGAACACCGGGGAGCTGTTTTTT
. | TRBJ2-7 | TRBD1 | TRBV5-1 | CASSSYQGASYEQYF | TGCGCCAGCAGCTCGTATCAGGGGGCGTCCTACGAGCAGTACTTC
once | TRBJ1-1 | . | TRBV6-1 | CASSEARGGSGTEAFF | TGTGCCAGCAGTGAAGCGCGGGGGGGGTCGGGCACTGAAGCTTTCTTT
few | TRBJ1-1 | . | TRBV30 | CAWSVQSEAFF | TGTGCCTGGAGTGTACAGAGTGAAGCTTTCTTT
. | TRBJ1-4 | . | TRBV6-6 | CASSYDSLGEKLFF | TGTGCCAGCAGTTACGACAGCTTGGGTGAAAAACTGTTTTTT
. | TRBJ1-4 | . | TRBV15 | CATTEGQFNEKLFF | TGTGCCACCACGGAAGGACAGTTTAATGAAAAACTGTTTTTT
. | TRBJ2-1 | TRBD2 | TRBV28 | CASSSTLSGGYNEQFF | TGTGCCAGCAGTTCTACCCTGAGCGGGGGTTACAATGAGCAGTTCTTC
few | TRBJ2-5 | . | TRBV5-4 | CASSLDRDTQETQYF | TGTGCCAGCAGCTTGGATCGGGACACTCAAGAGACCCAGTACTTC
. | TRBJ1-5 | . | TRBV11-2 | CASSPDAVSNQPQHF | TGTGCCAGCAGCCCCGACGCAGTATCCAATCAGCCCCAGCATTTT
. | TRBJ2-1 | . | TRBV19 | CASKPGPISYNEQFF | TGTGCCAGTAAACCGGGACCCATCTCCTACAATGAGCAGTTCTTC
. | TRBJ2-2 | TRBD2 | TRBV19 | CASSPSGGAHTGELFF | TGTGCCAGTAGTCCTAGCGGGGGGGCTCATACCGGGGAGCTGTTTTTT
once | TRBJ1-4 | . | TRBV2 | CASSEGAVQSRRGEKLFF | TGTGCCAGCAGTGAGGGGGCTGTACAATCCCGTAGGGGTGAAAAACTGTTTTTT
. | TRBJ1-1 | . | TRBV7-9 | CASTLRDDTEAFF | TGTGCCAGCACCCTCCGGGACGACACTGAAGCTTTCTTT
. | TRBJ1-1 | . | TRBV4-1 | CASRGVLRNTEAFF | TGCGCCAGCAGGGGGGTTCTACGGAACACTGAAGCTTTCTTT
. | TRBJ2-7 | TRBD2 | TRBV7-2 | CASSSTFSGRTSYEQYF | TGTGCCAGCAGCTCCACTTTTAGCGGGAGGACCTCCTACGAGCAGTACTTC
medium-sized | TRBJ2-7 | . | TRBV4-1 | CASSQEEARTYEQYF | TGCGCCAGCAGCCAAGAGGAGGCAAGGACCTACGAGCAGTACTTC
. | TRBJ2-7 | . | TRBV5-4 | CATTGAPSYEQYF | TGTGCCACCACCGGGGCCCCCTCCTACGAGCAGTACTTC
. | TRBJ1-6 | TRBD1 | TRBV6-6 | CASSPDRVRNSPLHF | TGTGCCAGCAGCCCCGACAGGGTGAGGAATTCACCCCTCCACTTT
. | TRBJ1-5 | . | TRBV5-5 | CASSLLAGNQPQHF | TGTGCCAGCAGCTTGCTGGCCGGCAATCAGCCCCAGCATTTT
. | TRBJ2-6 | . | TRBV10-3 | CAISESTRTGANVLTF | TGTGCCATCAGTGAGTCGACGCGGACTGGGGCCAACGTCCTGACTTTC
. | TRBJ2-5 | TRBD1 | TRBV18 | CASSPPSTGGETQYF | TGTGCCAGCTCACCACCGTCGACAGGGGGAGAGACCCAGTACTTC
. | TRBJ2-2 | . | TRBV28 | CASTLGGRTTGELFF | TGTGCCAGCACCCTAGGTGGCAGGACCACCGGGGAGCTGTTTTTT
once | TRBJ2-1 | . | TRBV7-6 | CASSLVSGDLYNEQFF | TGTGCCAGCAGCTTAGTCTCTGGGGACTTATACAATGAGCAGTTCTTC
. | TRBJ2-7 | TRBD2 | TRBV30 | CAWSVLAGVGEQYF | TGTGCCTGGAGTGTCCTAGCGGGAGTAGGCGAGCAGTACTTC
. | TRBJ1-2 | TRBD1 | TRBV6-1 | CASKGPGGGGYTF | TGTGCCAGCAAAGGACCGGGAGGGGGCGGCTACACCTTC
. | TRBJ2-7 | . | TRBV11-2 | CASSLVTSKEQYF | TGTGCCAGCAGCTTAGTCACTAGCAAAGAGCAGTACTTC
. | TRBJ2-7 | TRBD1 | TRBV28 | CASSLLTGQLHQQYF | TGTGCCAGCAGTTTATTAACGGGACAGCTCCACCAGCAGTACTTC
. | TRBJ1-5 | . | TRBV19 | CASSIVGDILNQPQHF | TGTGCCAGTAGTATAGTAGGAGACATCCTCAATCAGCCCCAGCATTTT
once | TRBJ2-7 | TRBD1 | TRBV19 | CASSPGQVADLEQYF | TGTGCCAGTAGCCCGGGACAGGTGGCAGATCTGGAGCAGTACTTC
once | TRBJ2-1 | TRBD1 | TRBV27 | CASSFSGQGTNEQFF | TGTGCCAGCAGTTTCTCGGGACAGGGGACGAACGAGCAGTTCTTC
once | TRBJ2-3 | TRBD2 | TRBV2 | CASSEEGLAAWRDTQYF | TGTGCCAGCAGTGAAGAGGGACTAGCGGCCTGGCGAGATACGCAGTATTTT
. | TRBJ2-3 | . | TRBV5-5 | CASSLVARTDTQYF | TGTGCCAGCAGCTTGGTGGCCCGAACAGATACGCAGTATTTT
. | TRBJ1-1 | TRBD1 | TRBV5-1 | CASSLSPGTGFVAFF | TGCGCCAGCAGCCTCAGTCCCGGGACAGGGTTCGTAGCTTTCTTT
. | TRBJ1-1 | TRBD1 | TRBV18 | CASSLSATGFGEAFF | TGTGCCAGCTCCCTCTCGGCGACAGGGTTCGGTGAAGCTTTCTTT